This TCR beta chain derives from a study of T cells in Graves' hyperthyroidism and ophthalmopathy. Study conclusions and caveats: The model predicted ophthalmopathy a median around six months before onset.

Patients aged 18 to 65 had newly diagnosed hyperthyroidism that had lasted under 2 months. The diagnostic basis comprised clinical symptoms, serum thyroxine and TRAb, thyroid ultrasound and orbital computed tomography. This clonotype has only a few counts. Its target is unknown. Trimming cost V 2 bases and J 7 bases, with 20 bases left between them. The germline V gene has CDR1 MDHEN and CDR2 SYDVKM. This CDR3 has 16 residues. What was amplified from RNA transcripts were TCR beta CDR3 regions. HTBI primers were the set used in a first-round RT-PCR of the TCR CDR3. TCRdb used MiXCR to reprocess the multiplex PCR reads, holding one entry per CDR3 protein. The data show approximately 400,000 distinct CDR3 sequences, roughly 14% seen once.

V is TRBV28 and J is TRBJ2-5; possibly TRBD1 for D (7 bases). The receptor was derived from a woman younger than 35 with Graves' hyperthyroidism. The sample was blood. The CDR3 is CASSLRGGTAGTTQYF. Written as DNA, the CDR3 is TGTGCCAGCAGTTTAAGAGGGGGGACAGCCGGAACGACCCAGTACTTC. The full variable domain, with the rest looked up from reference TRBV28 and TRBJ2-5, is DVKVTQSSRYLVKRTGEKVFLECVQDMDHENMFWYRQDPGLGLRLIYFSYDVKMKEKGDIPEGYSVSREKKERFSLILESASTNQTSMYLCASSLRGGTAGTTQYFGPGTRLLVL.